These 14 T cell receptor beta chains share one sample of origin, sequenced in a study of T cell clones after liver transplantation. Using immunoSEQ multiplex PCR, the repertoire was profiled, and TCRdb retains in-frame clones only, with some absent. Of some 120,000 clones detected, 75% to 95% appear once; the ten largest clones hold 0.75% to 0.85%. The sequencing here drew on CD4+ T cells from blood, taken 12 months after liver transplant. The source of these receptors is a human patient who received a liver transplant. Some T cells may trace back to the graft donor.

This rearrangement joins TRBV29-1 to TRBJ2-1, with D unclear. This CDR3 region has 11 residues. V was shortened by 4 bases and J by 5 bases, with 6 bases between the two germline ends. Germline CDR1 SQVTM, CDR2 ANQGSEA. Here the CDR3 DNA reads TGCAGCGTTGGGCGGAACAATGAGCAGTTCTTC. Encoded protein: CSVGRNNEQFF.

CDR3 coding DNA: TGTGCCAGCAGCACCGGGGGGGGCCCTAGCGGGAGAACCCACGAGCAGTACTTC. It specifies CASSTGGGPSGRTHEQYF. The chain combines TRBV7-2 with TRBJ2-7; 10 bases fit TRBD2. Trimming removed 5 bases from V and 5 bases from J; junction bases left unmatched: 18. The CDR3 runs 18 residues. Germline lookup yields CDR1 SGHTA and CDR2 FQGNSA. Filled out from reference TRBV7-2 and TRBJ2-7, the complete variable domain reads GAGVSQSPSNKVTEKGKDVELRCDPISGHTALYWYRQSLGQGLEFLIYFQGNSAPDKSGLPSDRFSAERTGGSVSTLTIQRTQQEDSAVYLCASSTGGGPSGRTHEQYFGPGTRLTVT.

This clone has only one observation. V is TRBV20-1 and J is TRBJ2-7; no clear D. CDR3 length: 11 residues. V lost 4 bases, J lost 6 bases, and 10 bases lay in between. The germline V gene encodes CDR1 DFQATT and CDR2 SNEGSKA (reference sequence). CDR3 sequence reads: CSATPGVEQYF. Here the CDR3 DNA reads TGCAGTGCTACCCCAGGAGTCGAGCAGTACTTC.

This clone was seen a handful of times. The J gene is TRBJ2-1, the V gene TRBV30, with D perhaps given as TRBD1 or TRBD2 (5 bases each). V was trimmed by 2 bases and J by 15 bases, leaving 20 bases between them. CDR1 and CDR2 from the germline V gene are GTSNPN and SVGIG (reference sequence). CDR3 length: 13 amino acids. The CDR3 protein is CAWSPPWGGWAFF. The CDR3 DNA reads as TGTGCCTGGAGTCCCCCATGGGGCGGGTGGGCGTTCTTC. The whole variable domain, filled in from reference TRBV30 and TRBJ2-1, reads SQTIHQWPATLVQPVGSPLSLECTVEGTSNPNLYWYRQAAGRGLQLLFYSVGIGQISSEVPQNLSASRPQDRQFILSSKKLLLSDSGFYLCAWSPPWGGWAFFGPGTRLTVL.

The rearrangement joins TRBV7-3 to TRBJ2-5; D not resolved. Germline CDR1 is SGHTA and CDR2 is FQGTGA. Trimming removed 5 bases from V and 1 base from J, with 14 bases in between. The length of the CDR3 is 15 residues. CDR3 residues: CASSLILNSQETQYF. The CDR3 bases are TGTGCCAGCAGCCTCATCCTGAACTCCCAAGAGACCCAGTACTTC.

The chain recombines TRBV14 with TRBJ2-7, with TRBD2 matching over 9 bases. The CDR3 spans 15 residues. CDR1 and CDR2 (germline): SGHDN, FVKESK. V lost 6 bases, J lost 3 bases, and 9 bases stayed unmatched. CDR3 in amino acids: CASSPWREGYYEQYF. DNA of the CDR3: TGTGCCAGCAGTCCGTGGCGGGAGGGGTACTACGAGCAGTACTTC.

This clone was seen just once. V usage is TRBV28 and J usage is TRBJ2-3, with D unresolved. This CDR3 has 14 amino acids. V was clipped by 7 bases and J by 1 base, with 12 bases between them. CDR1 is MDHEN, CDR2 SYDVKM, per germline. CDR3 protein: CASTGGVGTDTQYF. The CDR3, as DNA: TGTGCCAGCACGGGTGGGGTGGGCACAGATACGCAGTATTTT.

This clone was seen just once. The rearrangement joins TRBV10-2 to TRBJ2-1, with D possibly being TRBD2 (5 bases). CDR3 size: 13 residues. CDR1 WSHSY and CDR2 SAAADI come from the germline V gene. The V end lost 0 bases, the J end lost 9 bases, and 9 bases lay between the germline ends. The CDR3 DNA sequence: TGCGCCAGCAGTGAGTCCGGGGTCCCTGAGCAGTTCTTC. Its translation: CASSESGVPEQFF.

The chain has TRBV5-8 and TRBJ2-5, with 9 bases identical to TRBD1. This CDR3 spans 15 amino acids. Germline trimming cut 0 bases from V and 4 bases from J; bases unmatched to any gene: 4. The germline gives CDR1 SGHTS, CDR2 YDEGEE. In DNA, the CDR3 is TGTGCCAGCAGCTTGGTACAGGGGGCCGGAGAGACCCAGTACTTC. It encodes CASSLVQGAGETQYF. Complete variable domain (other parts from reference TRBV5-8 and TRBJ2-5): EAGVTQSPTHLIKTRGQQATLRCSPISGHTSVYWYQQALGLGLQFLLWYDEGEERNRGNFPPRFSGRQFPNYSSELNVNALELEDSALYLCASSLVQGAGETQYFGPGTRLLVL.

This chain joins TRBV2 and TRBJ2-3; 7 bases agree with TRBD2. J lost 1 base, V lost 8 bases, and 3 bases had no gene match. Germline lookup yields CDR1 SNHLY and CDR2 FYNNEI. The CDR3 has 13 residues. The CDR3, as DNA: TGTGCCAGCGGGGGGGACGGCACAGATACGCAGTATTTT. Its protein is CASGGDGTDTQYF.

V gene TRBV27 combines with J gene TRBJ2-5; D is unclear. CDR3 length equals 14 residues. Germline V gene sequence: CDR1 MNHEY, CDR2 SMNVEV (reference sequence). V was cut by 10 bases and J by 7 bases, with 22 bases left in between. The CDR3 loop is CATTPGYVSGTQYF. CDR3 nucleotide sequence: TGTGCCACAACCCCGGGCTACGTCTCGGGGACCCAGTACTTC.

The CDR3 here is CASSFDTRHTDTQYF. In DNA, the CDR3 is TGCGCCAGCAGCTTCGACACACGGCACACAGATACGCAGTATTTT. The chain uses TRBV5-1 and TRBJ2-3; no reliable D call. The germline CDR1 and CDR2 sequences are SGHRS and YFSETQ. Trimming took 2 bases from V and 2 from J, leaving 12 bases between them. The CDR3 covers 15 residues. The full variable domain, rest sourced from reference TRBV5-1 and TRBJ2-3, is KAGVTQTPRYLIKTRGQQVTLSCSPISGHRSVSWYQQTPGQGLQFLFEYFSETQRNKGNFPGRFSGRQFSNSRSEMNVSTLELGDSALYLCASSFDTRHTDTQYFGPGTRLTVL.

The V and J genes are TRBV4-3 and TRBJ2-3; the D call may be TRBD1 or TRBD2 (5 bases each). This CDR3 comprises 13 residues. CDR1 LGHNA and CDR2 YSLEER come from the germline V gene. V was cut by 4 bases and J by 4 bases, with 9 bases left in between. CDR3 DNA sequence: TGCGCCAGCAGCCCGGGACCTTCAGATACGCAGTATTTT. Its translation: CASSPGPSDTQYF.

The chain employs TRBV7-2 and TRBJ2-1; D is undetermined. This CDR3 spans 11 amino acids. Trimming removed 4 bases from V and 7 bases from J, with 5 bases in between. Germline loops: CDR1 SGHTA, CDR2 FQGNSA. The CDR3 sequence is CASSYYNEQFF. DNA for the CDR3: TGTGCCAGCAGCTATTATAATGAGCAGTTCTTC.